Presented here are 18 T cell receptor beta chains from one specimen sequenced in a study of tumor-infiltrating lymphocytes in localized non-small cell lung cancer. TCRdb's table, derived via immunoSEQ multiplex PCR, lists solely in-frame clones and lacks some. The data contain about 29,000 clones, approximately 85% of them singletons. The source material was lung tumor tissue. Source of these receptors: a human donor with non-small cell lung cancer.

This rearrangement joins TRBV9 to TRBJ1-4; maybe TRBD1 (5 bases). The V and J ends lost 2 bases and 8 bases respectively, with 10 bases between them. The CDR3 consists of 13 residues. Germline lookup yields CDR1 SGDLS and CDR2 YYNGEE. The CDR3 coding sequence is TGTGCCAGCAGCGTTGGGCCAGGGGAAAAACTGTTTTTT. Translation: CASSVGPGEKLFF.

The genes are TRBV7-2 and TRBJ1-6, with D hard to call. V lost 2 bases, J lost 6 bases, and 17 bases lay in between. The CDR3 loop spans 17 amino acids. Germline V gene lookup returns CDR1 SGHTA and CDR2 FQGNSA. The CDR3 here is CASSLTRSGASNSPLHF. The CDR3 nucleotides are TGTGCCAGCAGCTTAACGAGATCGGGCGCAAGTAATTCACCCCTCCACTTT.

The chain has TRBV11-3 and TRBJ2-3; maybe TRBD1 (5 bases). The CDR3 extends over 12 amino acids. Per germline, CDR1 SGHNT and CDR2 YENEEA. Trimming left V 4 bases short and J 5 bases short, with 7 bases between. The CDR3 here is CASSSQGDTQYF. CDR3 in DNA: TGTGCCAGCAGCTCCCAGGGAGATACGCAGTATTTT.

The rearrangement joins TRBV18 to TRBJ1-1, with 7 bases that match TRBD1. Germline CDR1 is KGHSH and CDR2 is LQKENI. The trim removed 3 bases at V and 4 bases at J, leaving 2 bases unmatched. The CDR3 contains 13 residues. The CDR3 protein is CASSPQGGTEAFF. CDR3 DNA: TGTGCCAGCTCACCGCAGGGGGGCACTGAAGCTTTCTTT. The full variable domain, rest sourced from reference TRBV18 and TRBJ1-1, is NAGVMQNPRHLVRRRGQEARLRCSPMKGHSHVYWYRQLPEEGLKFMVYLQKENIIDESGMPKERFSAEFPKEGPSILRIQQVVRGDSAAYFCASSPQGGTEAFFGQGTRLTVV.

The CDR3 DNA sequence: TGCGCCAGCAGCTCGACAGCCTCTGGAAACACCATATATTTT. Its translation: CASSSTASGNTIYF. The rearrangement joins TRBV5-1 to TRBJ1-3; tentative D call: TRBD1 (5 bases). V was shortened by 3 bases and J by 0 bases, with 7 bases between the two germline ends. Germline values: CDR1 SGHRS, CDR2 YFSETQ. There are 14 residues in the CDR3.

V is TRBV4-2 and J is TRBJ2-7; 9 positions match TRBD1. V dropped 1 base and J dropped 7; count of bases not matched to a gene: 8. Germline CDR1 LGHNA, CDR2 YNFKEQ. The CDR3 spans 15 residues. CDR3 sequence: CASSQAGTGKREQYF. In nucleotides, the CDR3 is TGTGCCAGCAGCCAAGCCGGGACAGGGAAAAGGGAGCAGTACTTC.

This clone was detected once. CDR3 in amino acids: CASSSRSLASTDTQYF. In DNA, the CDR3 is TGTGCCAGCAGCTCCCGGAGCCTCGCAAGCACAGATACGCAGTATTTT. The chain joins TRBV7-2 to TRBJ2-3; D uncertain. Germline V CDR1 and CDR2: SGHTA, FQGNSA. V gave up 4 bases and J gave up 0 bases, with 14 bases separating them. There are 16 residues in the CDR3.

The rearrangement uses TRBV5-6 and TRBJ2-1, with 12 bases fitting TRBD2. The V gene's germline CDR1 is SGHDT and CDR2 YYEEEE. The length of the CDR3 is 17 residues. J gave up 7 bases and V 1 base, and 9 bases lay outside the gene matches. The CDR3, as DNA: TGTGCCAGCAGCTTGTTTGGGCCTAGCGGGGGGGAAAATGAGCAGTTCTTC. As protein: CASSLFGPSGGENEQFF.

This clone is a singleton in its sample. This chain joins TRBV30 and TRBJ1-4; D is possibly TRBD1 (6 bases). The V gene's germline CDR1 is GTSNPN and CDR2 SVGIG (reference sequence). V lost 2 bases, J lost 5 bases, and 15 bases lay in between. This CDR3 is built from 15 residues. The DNA of the CDR3 is TGTGCCTGGAGTAGGTCCGGGACAAGAAATGAAAAACTGTTTTTT. Translating gives CAWSRSGTRNEKLFF. Complete variable domain (other parts from reference TRBV30 and TRBJ1-4): SQTIHQWPATLVQPVGSPLSLECTVEGTSNPNLYWYRQAAGRGLQLLFYSVGIGQISSEVPQNLSASRPQDRQFILSSKKLLLSDSGFYLCAWSRSGTRNEKLFFGSGTQLSVL.

J is TRBJ2-5 and V is TRBV7-2; 11 nucleotides line up with TRBD1. The germline gives CDR1 SGHTA, CDR2 FQGNSA. J was trimmed by 0 bases and V by 4 bases; bases with no gene match: 1. The CDR3 loop spans 15 amino acids. CDR3 loop: CASSWGQGDQETQYF. The CDR3 nucleotides are TGTGCCAGCAGCTGGGGACAGGGGGACCAAGAGACCCAGTACTTC.

The CDR3 region is CASSQDRTNNSPLHF. CDR3 in DNA: TGTGCCAGCAGCCAAGACAGAACCAATAATTCACCCCTCCACTTT. V usage is TRBV14 and J usage is TRBJ1-6; D gene unclear. Germline V gene sequence: CDR1 SGHDN, CDR2 FVKESK. The CDR3 is made up of 15 amino acids. Trimming shortened V by 0 bases and J by 5 bases, and 8 bases separated the two germline ends.

The V call is TRBV29-1, the J call TRBJ2-7, with 11 positions matching TRBD2. Germline V gives CDR1 SQVTM, CDR2 ANQGSEA. The junction had 7 bases not matched to a gene; V was cut back by 0 bases and J by 6 bases. CDR3 length equals 15 residues. For the CDR3, the DNA is TGCAGCGTTGAAGATCCGACTAGCGGGGTGTTCGAGCAGTACTTC. Its translation is CSVEDPTSGVFEQYF.

The rearrangement uses TRBV4-2 and TRBJ2-1, with 7 bases aligning to TRBD1. The CDR3 has 13 residues. The J segment lost 8 bases and the V segment lost 6 bases, leaving 7 bases of the junction unmatched. CDR1 is LGHNA and CDR2 is YNFKEQ in the germline V gene. The CDR3 protein is CASRKDRADEQFF. The CDR3 DNA sequence: TGTGCCAGCAGAAAAGACAGGGCTGATGAGCAGTTCTTC.

This chain uses TRBV18 with TRBJ2-1, with 9 positions matching TRBD2. The CDR3 is made up of 15 amino acids. V shed 5 bases and J 4 bases; nucleotides not matched to a gene: 6. The germline V gene encodes CDR1 KGHSH and CDR2 LQKENI. The CDR3 bases are TGTGCCAGCTCAAGCGGGGGGACCCTTTACAATGAGCAGTTCTTC. Amino acids: CASSSGGTLYNEQFF.

The genes are TRBV15 and TRBJ2-1; 7 nucleotides line up with TRBD1. Looked up from germline, CDR1 is LNHNV and CDR2 is YYDKDF (reference sequence). The V and J ends lost 7 bases and 3 bases, in that order; junction bases with no gene match: 12. The CDR3 has 16 residues. The CDR3 nucleotides read TGTGCCACCACCCAGGACAGGAGACCTAACTACAATGAGCAGTTCTTC. It codes for CATTQDRRPNYNEQFF.

CDR3 DNA: TGTGCCAGCAGCTTGTACGCGGGCGCGGGGCACTACGAGCAGTACTTC. This encodes CASSLYAGAGHYEQYF. The chain uses TRBV5-4 and TRBJ2-7, with a weak D call TRBD2 (6 bases). CDR1 is SGHNT, CDR2 YYREEE, per germline (reference sequence). There are 16 residues in the CDR3. The ends were cut back, 1 base at V and 3 bases at J, with 17 bases in the middle. Based on the CDR3 plus reference TRBV5-4 and TRBJ2-7, the full variable domain is ETGVTQSPTHLIKTRGQQVTLRCSSQSGHNTVSWYQQALGQGPQFIFQYYREEENGRGNFPPRFSGLQFPNYSSELNVNALELDDSALYLCASSLYAGAGHYEQYFGPGTRLTVT.

This chain connects TRBV7-6 to TRBJ1-5; 7 bases are shared with TRBD1. After removal of 3 bases from V and 3 bases from J, the junction contained 2 bases not matched to a gene. Germline V lookup: CDR1 SGHVS, CDR2 FNYEAQ. The length of the CDR3 is 14 residues. DNA for the CDR3: TGTGCCAGCAGCTTGGGACAGAACAATCAGCCCCAGCATTTT. Its protein is CASSLGQNNQPQHF.

This clone showed up just a few times. V usage is TRBV5-8 and J usage is TRBJ2-7; 9 bases are shared with TRBD1. The V and J ends lost 4 bases and 5 bases, in that order; junction bases with no gene match: 10. The CDR3 has 15 residues. CDR1 and CDR2 from the germline V gene are SGHTS and YDEGEE. In DNA, the CDR3 is TGTGCCAGCAGCGCGGGACAGGGCGGTTGGGACGAGCAGTACTTC. Its translation is CASSAGQGGWDEQYF.